This T cell receptor (beta chain) was sequenced in a study of identical twins. A universal primer site was added by template switching, and unique molecular identifiers were carried by the cDNA. From the 5' RACE reads, TCRdb called clonotypes with MiXCR, one entry per CDR3 protein. Among 400,000 or so distinct CDR3 sequences listed, around 9.7% were seen once. This clonotype was seen a handful of times. The antigen remains undetermined. The germline V gene has CDR1 SGHRS and CDR2 YFSETQ. Trimming stripped 2 bases from V and 2 bases from J, with 10 bases between. CDR3 length equals 15 residues. Donors uniformly comprised healthy Caucasians. Study conclusions and caveats: Fewer insertions characterized abundant cord blood beta clonotypes, whereas memory repertoires showed none.

Sequencing was performed on naive T cells sorted from blood. The V call is TRBV5-1, the J call TRBJ2-2; D perhaps matches TRBD1 (6 bases). The receptor was isolated from a woman between 50 and 59 years old in good health. The CDR3 reads CASSFSQGNTGELFF. DNA of the CDR3: TGCGCCAGCAGCTTTTCACAGGGCAACACCGGGGAGCTGTTTTTT. Full variable domain (rest looked up from reference TRBV5-1 and TRBJ2-2): KAGVTQTPRYLIKTRGQQVTLSCSPISGHRSVSWYQQTPGQGLQFLFEYFSETQRNKGNFPGRFSGRQFSNSRSEMNVSTLELGDSALYLCASSFSQGNTGELFFGEGSRLTVL.